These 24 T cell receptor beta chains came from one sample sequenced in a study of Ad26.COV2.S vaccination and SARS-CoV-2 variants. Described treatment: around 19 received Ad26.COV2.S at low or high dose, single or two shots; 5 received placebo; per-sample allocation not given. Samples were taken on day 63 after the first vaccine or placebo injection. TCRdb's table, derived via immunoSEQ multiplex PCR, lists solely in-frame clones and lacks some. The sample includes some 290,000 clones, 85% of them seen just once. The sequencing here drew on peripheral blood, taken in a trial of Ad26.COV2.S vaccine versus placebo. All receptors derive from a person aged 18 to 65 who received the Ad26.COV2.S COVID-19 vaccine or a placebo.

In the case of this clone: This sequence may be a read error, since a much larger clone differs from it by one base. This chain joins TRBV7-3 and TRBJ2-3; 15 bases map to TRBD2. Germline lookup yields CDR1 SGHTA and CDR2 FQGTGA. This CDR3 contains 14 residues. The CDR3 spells CVSSSGLAGGTQYF. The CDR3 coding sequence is TGTGTCAGCAGCTCGGGACTAGCGGGGGGAACGCAGTATTTT. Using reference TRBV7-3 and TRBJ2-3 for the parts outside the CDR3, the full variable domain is GAGVSQTPSNKVTEKGKYVELRCDPISGHTALYWYRQSLGQGPEFLIYFQGTGAADDSGLPNDRFFAVRPEGSVSTLKIQRTERGDSAVYLCVSSSGLAGGTQYFGPGTRLTVL.

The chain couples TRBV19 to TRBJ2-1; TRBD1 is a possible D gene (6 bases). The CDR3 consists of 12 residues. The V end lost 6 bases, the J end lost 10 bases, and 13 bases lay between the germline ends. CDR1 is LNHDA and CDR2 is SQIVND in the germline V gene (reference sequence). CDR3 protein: CASRADSPEQFF. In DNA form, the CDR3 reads TGTGCCAGTAGGGCGGACAGCCCCGAGCAGTTCTTC.

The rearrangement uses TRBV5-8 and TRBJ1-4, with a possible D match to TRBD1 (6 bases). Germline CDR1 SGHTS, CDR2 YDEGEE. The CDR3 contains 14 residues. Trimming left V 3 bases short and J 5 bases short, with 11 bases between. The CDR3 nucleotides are TGTGCCAGCAGCTCCCCCGGGGGCAATGAAAAACTGTTTTTT. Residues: CASSSPGGNEKLFF. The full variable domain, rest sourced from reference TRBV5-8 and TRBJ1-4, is EAGVTQSPTHLIKTRGQQATLRCSPISGHTSVYWYQQALGLGLQFLLWYDEGEERNRGNFPPRFSGRQFPNYSSELNVNALELEDSALYLCASSSPGGNEKLFFGSGTQLSVL.

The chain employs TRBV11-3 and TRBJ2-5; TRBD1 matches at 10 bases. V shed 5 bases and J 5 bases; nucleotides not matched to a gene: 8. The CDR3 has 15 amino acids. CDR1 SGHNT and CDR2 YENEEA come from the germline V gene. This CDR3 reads CASSAGTGVFETQYF. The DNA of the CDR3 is TGTGCCAGCAGCGCTGGGACAGGGGTTTTCGAGACCCAGTACTTC.

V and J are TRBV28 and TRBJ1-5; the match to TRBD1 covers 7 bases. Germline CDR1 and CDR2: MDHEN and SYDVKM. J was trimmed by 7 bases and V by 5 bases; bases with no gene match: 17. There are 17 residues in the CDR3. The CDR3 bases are TGTGCCAGCAGTCTAGACTCGGACAGGCGGGTGGAGCAGCCCCAGCATTTT. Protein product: CASSLDSDRRVEQPQHF.

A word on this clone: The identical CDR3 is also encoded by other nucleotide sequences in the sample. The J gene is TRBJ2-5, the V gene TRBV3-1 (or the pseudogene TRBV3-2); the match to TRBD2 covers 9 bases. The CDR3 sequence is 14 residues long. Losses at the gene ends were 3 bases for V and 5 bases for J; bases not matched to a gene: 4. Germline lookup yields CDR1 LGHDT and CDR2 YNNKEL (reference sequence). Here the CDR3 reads CASSQAGGRETQYF. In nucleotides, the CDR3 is TGTGCCAGCAGCCAGGCGGGGGGGCGGGAGACCCAGTACTTC.

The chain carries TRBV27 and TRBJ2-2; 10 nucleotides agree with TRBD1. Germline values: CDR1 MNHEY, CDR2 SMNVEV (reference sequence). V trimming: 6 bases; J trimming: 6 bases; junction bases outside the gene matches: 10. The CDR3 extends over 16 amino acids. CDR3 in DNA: TGTGCCAGCAGAACAGACAGGGGGCTTGGGGCCGGGGAGCTGTTTTTT. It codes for CASRTDRGLGAGELFF.

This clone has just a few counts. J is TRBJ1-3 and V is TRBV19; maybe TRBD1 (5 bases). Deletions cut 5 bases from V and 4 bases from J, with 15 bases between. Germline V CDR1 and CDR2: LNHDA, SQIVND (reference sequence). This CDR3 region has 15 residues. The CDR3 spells CASSPGTVPGNTIYF. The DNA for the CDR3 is TGTGCCAGTAGTCCTGGGACCGTACCGGGAAACACCATATATTTT.

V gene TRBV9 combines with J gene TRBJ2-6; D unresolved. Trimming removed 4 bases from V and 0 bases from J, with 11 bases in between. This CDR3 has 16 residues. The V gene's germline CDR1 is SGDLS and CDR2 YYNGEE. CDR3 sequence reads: CASSRRAVSGANVLTF. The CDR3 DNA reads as TGTGCCAGCAGCAGACGGGCGGTCTCTGGGGCCAACGTCCTGACTTTC.

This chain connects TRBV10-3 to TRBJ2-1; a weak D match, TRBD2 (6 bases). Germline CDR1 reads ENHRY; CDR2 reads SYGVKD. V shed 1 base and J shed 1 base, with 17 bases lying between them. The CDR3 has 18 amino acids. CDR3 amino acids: CAISEFGGPAGSYNEQFF. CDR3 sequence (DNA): TGTGCCATCAGTGAGTTCGGGGGACCCGCGGGTTCCTACAATGAGCAGTTCTTC.

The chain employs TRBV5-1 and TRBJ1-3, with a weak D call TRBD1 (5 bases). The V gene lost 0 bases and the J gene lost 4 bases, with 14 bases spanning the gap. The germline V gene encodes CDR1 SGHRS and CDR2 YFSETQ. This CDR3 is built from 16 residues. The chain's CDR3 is CASSLDGTPKGNTIYF. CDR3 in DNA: TGCGCCAGCAGCTTGGATGGGACCCCGAAGGGAAACACCATATATTTT. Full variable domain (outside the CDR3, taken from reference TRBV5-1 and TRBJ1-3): KAGVTQTPRYLIKTRGQQVTLSCSPISGHRSVSWYQQTPGQGLQFLFEYFSETQRNKGNFPGRFSGRQFSNSRSEMNVSTLELGDSALYLCASSLDGTPKGNTIYFGEGSWLTVV.

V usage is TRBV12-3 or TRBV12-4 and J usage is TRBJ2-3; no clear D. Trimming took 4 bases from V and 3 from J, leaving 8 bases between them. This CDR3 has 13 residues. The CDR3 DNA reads TGTGCCAGCAGTTCGGCCTTTACAGATACGCAGTATTTT. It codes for CASSSAFTDTQYF.

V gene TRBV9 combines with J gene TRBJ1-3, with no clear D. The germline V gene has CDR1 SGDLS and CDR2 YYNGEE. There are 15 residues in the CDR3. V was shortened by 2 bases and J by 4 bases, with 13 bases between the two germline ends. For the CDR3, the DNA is TGTGCCAGCAGCGTGACGACAAGCGTCGGAAACACCATATATTTT. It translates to CASSVTTSVGNTIYF.

In nucleotides, the CDR3 is TGTGCCAGCTCTCCCGGGTTCCGAGGGGGCACTGAAGCTTTCTTT. Protein product: CASSPGFRGGTEAFF. This sequence joins TRBV18 and TRBJ1-1, with D tentatively TRBD1 (6 bases). Germline V CDR1 and CDR2: KGHSH, LQKENI. CDR3 length: 15 amino acids. Trimming stripped 6 bases from V and 4 bases from J, with 18 bases between.

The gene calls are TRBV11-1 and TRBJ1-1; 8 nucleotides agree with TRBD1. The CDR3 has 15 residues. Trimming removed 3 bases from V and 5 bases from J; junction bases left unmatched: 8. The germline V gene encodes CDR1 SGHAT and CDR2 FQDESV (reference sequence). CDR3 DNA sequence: TGTGCCAGCAGCTTCAAAACAGGGGGGCGAACTGAAGCTTTCTTT. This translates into CASSFKTGGRTEAFF.

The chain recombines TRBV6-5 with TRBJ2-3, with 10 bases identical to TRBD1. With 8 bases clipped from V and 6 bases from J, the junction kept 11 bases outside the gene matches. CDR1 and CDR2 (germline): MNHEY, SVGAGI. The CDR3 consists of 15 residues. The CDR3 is CASSRQGALGDTQYF. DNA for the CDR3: TGTGCCAGCTCGAGACAGGGGGCGCTGGGGGATACGCAGTATTTT.

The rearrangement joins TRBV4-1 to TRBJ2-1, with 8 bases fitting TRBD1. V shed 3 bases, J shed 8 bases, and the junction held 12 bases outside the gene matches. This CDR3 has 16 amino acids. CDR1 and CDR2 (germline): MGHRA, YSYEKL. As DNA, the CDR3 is TGCGCCAGCAGCCAGGACAGGGCACAGGTCAGGGATGAGCAGTTCTTC. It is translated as CASSQDRAQVRDEQFF.

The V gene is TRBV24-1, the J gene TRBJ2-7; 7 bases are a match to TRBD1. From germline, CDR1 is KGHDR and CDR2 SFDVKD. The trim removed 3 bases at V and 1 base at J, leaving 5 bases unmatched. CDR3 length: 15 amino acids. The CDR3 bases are TGTGCCACCAGTGATGGGGCGACAGGGTCCTACGAGCAGTACTTC. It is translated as CATSDGATGSYEQYF.

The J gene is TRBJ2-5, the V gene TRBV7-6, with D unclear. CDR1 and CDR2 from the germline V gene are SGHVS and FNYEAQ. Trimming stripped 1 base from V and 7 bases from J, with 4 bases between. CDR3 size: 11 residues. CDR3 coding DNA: TGTGCCAGCAGCTTAGATAGGACCCAGTACTTC. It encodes CASSLDRTQYF. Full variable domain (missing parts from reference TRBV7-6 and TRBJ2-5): GAGVSQSPRYKVTKRGQDVALRCDPISGHVSLYWYRQALGQGPEFLTYFNYEAQQDKSGLPNDRFSAERPEGSISTLTIQRTEQRDSAMYRCASSLDRTQYFGPGTRLLVL.

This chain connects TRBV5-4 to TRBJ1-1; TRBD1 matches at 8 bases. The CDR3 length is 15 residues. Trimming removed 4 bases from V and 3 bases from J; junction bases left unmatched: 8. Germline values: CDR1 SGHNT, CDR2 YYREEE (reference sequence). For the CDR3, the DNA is TGTGCCAGCAGCGGGACCGGGACAGGCGACACTGAAGCTTTCTTT. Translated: CASSGTGTGDTEAFF.

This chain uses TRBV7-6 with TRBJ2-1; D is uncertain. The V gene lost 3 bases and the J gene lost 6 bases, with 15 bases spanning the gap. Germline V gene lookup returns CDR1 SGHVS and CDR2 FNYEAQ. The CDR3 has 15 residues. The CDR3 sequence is CASSFGRHSSNEQFF. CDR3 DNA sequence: TGTGCCAGCAGCTTCGGTCGGCATTCGTCCAATGAGCAGTTCTTC.

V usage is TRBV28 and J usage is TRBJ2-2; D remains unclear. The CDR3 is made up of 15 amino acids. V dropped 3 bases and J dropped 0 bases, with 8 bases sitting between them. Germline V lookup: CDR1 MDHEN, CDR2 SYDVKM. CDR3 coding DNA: TGTGCCAGCAGTTTTTGGGTTCCGAACACCGGGGAGCTGTTTTTT. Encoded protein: CASSFWVPNTGELFF.

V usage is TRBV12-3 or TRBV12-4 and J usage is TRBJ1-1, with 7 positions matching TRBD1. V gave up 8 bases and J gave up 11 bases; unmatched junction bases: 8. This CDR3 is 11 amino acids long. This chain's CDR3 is CASGSTGKAFF. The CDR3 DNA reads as TGTGCCAGCGGTTCGACAGGGAAGGCTTTCTTT.

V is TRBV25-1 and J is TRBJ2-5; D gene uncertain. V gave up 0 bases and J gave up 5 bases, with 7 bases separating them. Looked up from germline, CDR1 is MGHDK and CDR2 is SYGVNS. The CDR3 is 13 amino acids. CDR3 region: CASSEYILETQYF. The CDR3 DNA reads TGTGCCAGCAGTGAATATATTCTGGAGACCCAGTACTTC. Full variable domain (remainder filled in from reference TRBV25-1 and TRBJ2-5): EADIYQTPRYLVIGTGKKITLECSQTMGHDKMYWYQQDPGMELHLIHYSYGVNSTEKGDLSSESTVSRIRTEHFPLTLESARPSHTSQYLCASSEYILETQYFGPGTRLLVL.